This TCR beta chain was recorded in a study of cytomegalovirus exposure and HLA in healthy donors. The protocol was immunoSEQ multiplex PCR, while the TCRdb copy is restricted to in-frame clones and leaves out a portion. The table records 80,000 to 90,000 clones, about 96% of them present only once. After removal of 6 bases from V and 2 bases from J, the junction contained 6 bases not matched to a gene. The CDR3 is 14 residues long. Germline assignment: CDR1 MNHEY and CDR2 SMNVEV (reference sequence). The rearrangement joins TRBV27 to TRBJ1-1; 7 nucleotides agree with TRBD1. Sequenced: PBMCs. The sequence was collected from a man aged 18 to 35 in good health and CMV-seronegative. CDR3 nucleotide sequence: TGTGCCAGCAGCAGAGGGACAGTCAACACTGAAGCTTTCTTT. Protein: CASSRGTVNTEAFF.